The rows below give T cell receptor beta chains drawn from one sample of a study of naive and memory T cell subsets. TCRdb re-called the UMI-ligation and nested PCR reads through MiXCR, storing one row per CDR3 protein. The sample lists roughly 140,000 distinct CDR3 sequences, around 15% seen once, with around 0.14% in the top ten. The sequenced material came from naive CD4+ T cells from blood. The receptor set was obtained from a human donor in good health. Both conserved end residues are trimmed from each CDR3.

j_gene	v_gene	CDR3aa
TRBJ2-3	TRBV24-1	ATSDPGLAEGTDTQY
TRBJ2-5	TRBV6-2/TRBV6-3	ASTPGGRGETQY
TRBJ2-7	TRBV20-1	SAEGQIYEQY
TRBJ1-5	TRBV29-1	SAYTGEGQPQH
TRBJ1-1	TRBV7-9	ASSKSNNRNTEAF
TRBJ2-6	TRBV12-3/TRBV12-4	ASSLEMTDNEANVLT
TRBJ2-7	TRBV7-9	ASSLAQTRAYEQY
TRBJ2-3	TRBV12-3/TRBV12-4	ASSYGWADTQY
TRBJ2-7	TRBV7-2	ASSSHRQDEQY
TRBJ1-1	TRBV12-3/TRBV12-4	ASSSGGVEAF
TRBJ2-1	TRBV20-1	SARSGGSSYNEQF
TRBJ1-4	TRBV2	ASSDRTTNEKLF
TRBJ2-5	TRBV7-2	ASSLASPGKETQY
TRBJ2-1	TRBV5-1	ASSSDLAGGFSEQF
TRBJ2-7	TRBV6-5	ASSYRGGAKSYEQY
TRBJ1-6	TRBV18	ASSPELQGNNSPLH
TRBJ2-7	TRBV28	ASSPPRGRTYEQY
TRBJ2-7	TRBV29-1	SVEVLPRYEQY
TRBJ2-5	TRBV3-1	ASSQDWAAGSQETQY
TRBJ2-1	TRBV12-3/TRBV12-4	ASSALLAASGSEQF
TRBJ2-7	TRBV14	ASSPLLAESYEQY
TRBJ2-7	TRBV5-1	ASSLAPLGQGSSYEQY
TRBJ2-4	TRBV6-5	ASSDSSLLAKNIQY
TRBJ1-6	TRBV7-9	ASSLDRGDSPLH
TRBJ1-5	TRBV15	ATSRRYAAGIISNQPQH
TRBJ2-3	TRBV14	ASSEGLAGVTDTQY
TRBJ2-5	TRBV29-1	SVAAAGAKETQY
TRBJ2-1	TRBV6-5	ASRIAGGPGEQF
TRBJ1-5	TRBV6-2/TRBV6-3	ASSYRGGAYQPQH
TRBJ2-5	TRBV12-3/TRBV12-4	ASSLLLPGGETQY
TRBJ2-7	TRBV11-2	ASSRPSSGRYEQY
TRBJ1-6	TRBV5-1	ASSSLNSPLH
TRBJ2-3	TRBV6-2/TRBV6-3	ASSYGDSGSADTQY
TRBJ2-5	TRBV6-5	ASSYSQGETQY
TRBJ2-3	TRBV5-1	ASSLGPSGTDTQY
TRBJ2-7	TRBV29-1	SVEDQRETHYEQY
TRBJ1-5	TRBV12-3/TRBV12-4	ASRPSALSNQPQH